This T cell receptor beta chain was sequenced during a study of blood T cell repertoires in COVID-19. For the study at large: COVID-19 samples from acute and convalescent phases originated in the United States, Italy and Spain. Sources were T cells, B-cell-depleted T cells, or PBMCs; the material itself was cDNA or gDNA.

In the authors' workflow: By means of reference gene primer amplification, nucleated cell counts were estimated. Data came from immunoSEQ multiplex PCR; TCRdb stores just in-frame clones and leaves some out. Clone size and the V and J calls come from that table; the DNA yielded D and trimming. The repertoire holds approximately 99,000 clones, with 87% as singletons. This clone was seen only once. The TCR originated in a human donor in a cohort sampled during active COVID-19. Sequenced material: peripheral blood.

The CDR3 spells CASSLATSGSTASYEQYF. CDR3 nucleotides: TGTGCCAGCAGCTTGGCGACTAGCGGGAGCACCGCCTCCTACGAGCAGTACTTC. The chain joins TRBV7-6 to TRBJ2-7; TRBD2 matches at 12 bases. The ends lost 3 bases at V and 0 bases at J; junction bases unmatched: 9. CDR1 and CDR2 from the germline V gene are SGHVS and FNYEAQ. There are 18 residues in the CDR3.